The next 17 T cell receptor beta chains were all read from a single sample in a study of identical twins. One entry per CDR3 protein, called by TCRdb with MiXCR from the 5' RACE reads. This sample carries roughly 200,000 distinct CDR3 sequences, roughly 15% of them seen once, and the ten largest clones take over 35%. Another study also made use of these data, one on T cells expressing NK-cell markers.

Material: CD8+ T cells sorted from blood. The receptors were sampled from a young woman in good health.

This clonotype has just a few counts. The J gene is TRBJ2-5, the V gene TRBV5-5; 8 bases agree with TRBD2. In germline, CDR1 is SGHKS, CDR2 YYEKEE (reference sequence). CDR3 length equals 16 residues. The ends lost 0 bases at V and 4 bases at J; junction bases unmatched: 8. The CDR3 reads CASSLDGGGSGETQYF. In DNA, the CDR3 is TGTGCCAGCAGCTTGGACGGGGGGGGATCGGGAGAGACCCAGTACTTC.

This clonotype was seen more than once but under ten times. This chain links TRBV15 with TRBJ2-1, with D possibly TRBD2 on 6 matching bases. The CDR3 is 17 amino acids. The germline V gene encodes CDR1 LNHNV and CDR2 YYDKDF (reference sequence). V gave up 0 bases and J gave up 1 base, with 13 bases separating them. In DNA, the CDR3 is TGTGCCACCAGCAGAGATAAGGCGGGGCCTTCCTACAATGAGCAGTTCTTC. Translation: CATSRDKAGPSYNEQFF.

The table lists this clonotype with a few counts. CDR3 nucleotide sequence: TGTGCCAGCAGCTCCGGGACAGCCTTACCCGGAGCCCAGTACTTC. Residues: CASSSGTALPGAQYF. The rearrangement links TRBV7-2 to TRBJ2-5, with 7 positions matching TRBD1. V lost 4 bases, J lost 9 bases, and 14 bases stayed unmatched. The CDR3 loop spans 15 amino acids. Germline V lookup: CDR1 SGHTA, CDR2 FQGNSA.

This clonotype was recorded a few times. The V call is TRBV6-5, the J call TRBJ2-3; D remains ambiguous. CDR3 length: 13 residues. V was pared by 4 bases and J by 7 bases, with 12 bases between. Germline CDR1 reads MNHEY; CDR2 reads SVGAGI. DNA of the CDR3: TGTGCCAGCAGTTCCCACCATGAACATACGCAGTATTTT. It encodes CASSSHHEHTQYF.

This sequence joins TRBV12-3 or TRBV12-4 and TRBJ1-1; D call uncertain. The V end lost 8 bases, the J end lost 1 base, and 8 bases lay between the germline ends. This CDR3 comprises 12 residues. For the CDR3, the DNA is TGTGCCAGCGCGAATTCGAACACTGAAGCTTTCTTT. Translation: CASANSNTEAFF.

This clonotype was found once. This chain links TRBV20-1 with TRBJ2-7; 12 positions match TRBD2. CDR1 is DFQATT, CDR2 SNEGSKA, per germline (reference sequence). This CDR3 has 13 residues. Trimming at V came to 6 bases and at J to 6 bases, leaving 6 bases not matched to a gene. The CDR3 nucleotides are TGCAGTGCGCCGACTAGCGGGGGAGGCGAGCAGTACTTC. It codes for CSAPTSGGGEQYF.

This chain connects TRBV12-3 or TRBV12-4 to TRBJ1-1; D possibly corresponds to TRBD1 (6 bases). The length of the CDR3 is 14 residues. The V end was cut by 7 bases, the J end by 2 bases, with 14 bases between. The CDR3 DNA follows: TGTGCCAGCACCCCGACAGGAGATAACACTGAAGCTTTCTTT. The encoded protein is CASTPTGDNTEAFF.

This clonotype was observed a few times. The gene calls are TRBV2 and TRBJ2-3; D call uncertain. The CDR3 consists of 13 residues. From germline, CDR1 is SNHLY and CDR2 FYNNEI. V lost 4 bases and J 7 bases, leaving 12 bases between the germline ends. The CDR3 DNA reads TGTGCCAGCAGTGCTCCACCGGTGAATACGCAGTATTTT. Translation gives CASSAPPVNTQYF.

The chain recombines TRBV6-5 with TRBJ1-1; no reliable D call. Germline CDR1 is MNHEY and CDR2 is SVGAGI. V lost 0 bases and J 1 base, leaving 15 bases between the germline ends. The CDR3 runs to 17 residues. The DNA for the CDR3 is TGTGCCAGCAGTTACTCGTATCTCCCAGCTGAGAACACTGAAGCTTTCTTT. Protein: CASSYSYLPAENTEAFF.

This rearrangement joins TRBV12-2 to TRBJ1-1; the D segment call TRBD1 is taken from the table without a DNA check. TRBV12-2 is an annotated pseudogene. The length of the CDR3 is 15 residues. For the CDR3, the DNA is TGTGCAAGTCGCTTAGAAAGGGGAATTAACACTGAAGCTTTCTTT. This encodes CASRLERGINTEAFF.

The rearrangement uses TRBV29-1 and TRBJ2-7, with TRBD1 matching 7 bases. This CDR3 is 13 amino acids long. Germline V lookup: CDR1 SQVTM, CDR2 ANQGSEA. After removal of 6 bases from V and 2 bases from J, the junction contained 7 bases not matched to a gene. CDR3 sequence (DNA): TGCAGCGTCGAGGGGGACAGCCCCTACGAGCAGTACTTC. It translates to CSVEGDSPYEQYF.

This clonotype occurred a few times. The chain combines TRBV5-1 with TRBJ2-7, with D possibly matching TRBD2 (6 bases). Per the germline V gene, CDR1 is SGHRS and CDR2 is YFSETQ. The V end was cut by 1 base, the J end by 3 bases, with 14 bases between. The CDR3 spans 15 residues. The CDR3 DNA reads TGCGCCAGCAGCTTGATTGGCGGGGCTTACTACGAGCAGTACTTC. Translation: CASSLIGGAYYEQYF.

This clonotype was seen a few times. V and J are TRBV12-3 or TRBV12-4 and TRBJ2-3; 8 bases match TRBD2. Trimming at V came to 5 bases and at J to 6 bases, leaving 7 bases not matched to a gene. The length of the CDR3 is 14 residues. In DNA form, the CDR3 reads TGTGCCAGCAGTCCGAGCGGGGGCCCCGATACGCAGTATTTT. Protein sequence: CASSPSGGPDTQYF.

This clonotype has a handful of counts. The rearrangement uses TRBV7-9 and TRBJ2-7, with D hard to call. CDR3 size: 12 residues. V dropped 1 base and J dropped 5 bases, with 6 bases sitting between them. Germline CDR1 SEHNR, CDR2 FQNEAQ (reference sequence). The CDR3 spells CASSLDLDEQYF. The CDR3 region has the DNA TGTGCCAGCAGCTTAGATCTTGACGAGCAGTACTTC.

This rearrangement joins TRBV6-1 to TRBJ2-7, with 7 bases fitting TRBD2. This CDR3 is 13 amino acids long. Germline V gives CDR1 MNHNS, CDR2 SASEGT. Trimming took 6 bases from V and 6 from J; bases not matched to a gene: 8. CDR3 protein: CASSGDYSGEQYF. The CDR3, as DNA: TGTGCCAGCAGCGGGGACTACTCGGGCGAGCAGTACTTC.

The V gene is TRBV29-1, the J gene TRBJ2-7; the D call may be TRBD1 or TRBD2 (6 bases each). The V gene's germline CDR1 is SQVTM and CDR2 ANQGSEA. V was shortened by 6 bases and J by 6 bases, with 15 bases between the two germline ends. The CDR3 loop spans 12 amino acids. For the CDR3, the DNA is TGCAGCGTAACACTGGGGGGCGGCGAGCAGTACTTC. Protein product: CSVTLGGGEQYF.

The rearrangement links TRBV12-3 or TRBV12-4 to TRBJ2-3; D call uncertain. V was cut by 6 bases and J by 2 bases, with 6 bases left in between. The CDR3 covers 12 residues. The CDR3 here is CASRSATDTQYF. CDR3 nucleotides: TGTGCCAGCAGAAGCGCCACAGATACGCAGTATTTT.